The clone carrying this T cell receptor beta chain was seen a few times. Primers: 60 Vbeta forward and 13 Jbeta reverse. The data were produced by immunoSEQ multiplex PCR, yet TCRdb's version contains in-frame clones alone and is incomplete. The sample holds approximately 150,000 clones, approximately 80% seen once. This specimen belongs to a study of cytomegalovirus exposure and HLA in healthy donors. About the study: Out of approximately 170 million T cells, an earlier analysis found some 120 million unique TCR beta sequences in total.

This CDR3 comprises 17 residues. Germline assignment: CDR1 SGHAT and CDR2 FQNNGV. Between the trimmed V and J ends, which lost 5 bases and 0 bases, there was a span of 17 bases. The TCR sequence derives from a woman younger than 45 in good health and CMV-seropositive. Sequenced sample: PBMCs. The genes are TRBV11-2 and TRBJ2-1, with D uncertain. The CDR3 nucleotides read TGTGCCAGCAGCCGCCAAGGAGTTTTCGGCTCCTACAATGAGCAGTTCTTC. Translated, it gives CASSRQGVFGSYNEQFF.